The present T cell receptor beta chain was sequenced within a study of T cells in localized non-small cell lung cancer. The protocol was immunoSEQ multiplex PCR, while the TCRdb copy is restricted to in-frame clones and leaves out a portion. The data contain about 21,000 clones, less than 85% of them singletons. The clonotype originates from a man aged 40 to 69 with stage I lung adenocarcinoma. This sample comprised peripheral blood, obtained before any cancer treatment.

CDR3 bases: TGTGCCAGTAGGCCAGGGGGTCCCAATGAAAAACTGTTTTTT. Its translation is CASRPGGPNEKLFF. This chain uses TRBV19 with TRBJ1-4; 7 positions agree with TRBD1. The CDR3 length is 14 residues. Per the germline V gene, CDR1 is LNHDA and CDR2 is SQIVND (reference sequence). V gave up 6 bases and J gave up 5 bases; unmatched junction bases: 6.